These T cell receptor beta chains were read from a single sample in a study of blood T cell repertoires in COVID-19. Profiling relied on immunoSEQ multiplex PCR, and the TCRdb table lists in-frame clones only, not all of them. The sample has some 150,000 clones; about nine tenths are singletons. The sequenced sample consisted of peripheral blood. These receptors were taken from a man aged 45-65 years who had recovered from COVID-19. Each CDR3 is given without its conserved first and last residue. Fields, in order: clone size, V gene, CDR3 protein. Rows may omit the clone size; those that give it use once, few, many or a size class.

size: .
V: TRBV2
CDR3: ASSSTGDQETQY

size: few
V: TRBV5-1
CDR3: ASSWTGANTGELF

size: once
V: TRBV11-2
CDR3: ASSPLDRVNTEAF

size: .
V: TRBV4-3
CDR3: ASSQEVPSGGYHPTDTQY

size: .
V: TRBV9
CDR3: ASSTGGNANYGYT

size: once
V: TRBV5-5
CDR3: ASSLQRMNTKAF

size: .
V: TRBV27
CDR3: ASRPIRDRGSGANVLT

size: .
V: TRBV7-2
CDR3: ASSVGTSGSETQY

size: few
V: TRBV11-3
CDR3: ASSLGRTSGELMF

size: .
V: TRBV7-8
CDR3: ASSSRDRGDEQY

size: once
V: TRBV11-2
CDR3: ASSRHWGEDGYT

size: .
V: TRBV5-4
CDR3: ASSPPGTSTHEQY

size: .
V: TRBV30
CDR3: AWDLTGATYEQY

size: .
V: TRBV7-7
CDR3: ASSLDQGTEAF

size: .
V: TRBV27
CDR3: ASSKFGGGFSPVNTGELF

size: few
V: TRBV12-3/TRBV12-4
CDR3: ASSLSDTQY

size: .
V: TRBV2
CDR3: ASRPEGYTEAF

size: .
V: TRBV7-9
CDR3: ASSPGRGYQPQH

size: .
V: TRBV5-1
CDR3: ASSLSVSGWNTEAF

size: .
V: TRBV5-5
CDR3: ASSLVSNEKLF